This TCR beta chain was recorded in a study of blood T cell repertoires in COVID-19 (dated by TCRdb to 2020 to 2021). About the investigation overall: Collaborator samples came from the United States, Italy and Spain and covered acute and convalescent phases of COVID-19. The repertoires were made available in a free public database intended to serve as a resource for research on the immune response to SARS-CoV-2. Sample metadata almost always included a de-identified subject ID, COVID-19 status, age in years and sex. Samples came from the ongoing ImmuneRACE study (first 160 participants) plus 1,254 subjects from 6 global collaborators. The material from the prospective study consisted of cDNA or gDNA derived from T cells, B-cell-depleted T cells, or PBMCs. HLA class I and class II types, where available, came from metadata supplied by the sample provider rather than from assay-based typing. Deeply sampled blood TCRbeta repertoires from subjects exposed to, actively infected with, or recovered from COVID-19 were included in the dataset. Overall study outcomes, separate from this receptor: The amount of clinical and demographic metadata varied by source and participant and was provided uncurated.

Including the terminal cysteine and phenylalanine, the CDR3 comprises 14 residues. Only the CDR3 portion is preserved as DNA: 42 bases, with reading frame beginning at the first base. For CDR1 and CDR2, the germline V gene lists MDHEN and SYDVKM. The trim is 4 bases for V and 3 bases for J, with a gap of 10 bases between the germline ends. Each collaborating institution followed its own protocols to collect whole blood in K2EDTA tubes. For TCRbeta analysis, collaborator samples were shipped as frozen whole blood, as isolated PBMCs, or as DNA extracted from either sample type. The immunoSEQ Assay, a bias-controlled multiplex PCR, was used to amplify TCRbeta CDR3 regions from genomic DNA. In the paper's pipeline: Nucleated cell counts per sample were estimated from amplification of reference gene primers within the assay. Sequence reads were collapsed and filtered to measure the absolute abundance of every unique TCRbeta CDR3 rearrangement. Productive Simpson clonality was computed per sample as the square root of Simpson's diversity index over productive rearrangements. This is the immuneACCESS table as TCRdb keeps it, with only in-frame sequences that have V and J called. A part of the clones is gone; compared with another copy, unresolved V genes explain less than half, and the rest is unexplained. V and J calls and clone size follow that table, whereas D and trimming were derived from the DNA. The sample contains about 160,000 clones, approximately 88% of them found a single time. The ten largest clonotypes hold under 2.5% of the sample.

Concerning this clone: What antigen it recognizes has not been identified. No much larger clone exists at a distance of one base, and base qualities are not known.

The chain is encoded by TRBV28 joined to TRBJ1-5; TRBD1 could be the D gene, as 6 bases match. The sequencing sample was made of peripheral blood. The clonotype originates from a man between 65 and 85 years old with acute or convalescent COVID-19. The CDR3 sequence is CASSSQGTNQPQHF. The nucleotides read TGTGCCAGCAGTTCACAGGGAACCAATCAGCCCCAGCATTTT.